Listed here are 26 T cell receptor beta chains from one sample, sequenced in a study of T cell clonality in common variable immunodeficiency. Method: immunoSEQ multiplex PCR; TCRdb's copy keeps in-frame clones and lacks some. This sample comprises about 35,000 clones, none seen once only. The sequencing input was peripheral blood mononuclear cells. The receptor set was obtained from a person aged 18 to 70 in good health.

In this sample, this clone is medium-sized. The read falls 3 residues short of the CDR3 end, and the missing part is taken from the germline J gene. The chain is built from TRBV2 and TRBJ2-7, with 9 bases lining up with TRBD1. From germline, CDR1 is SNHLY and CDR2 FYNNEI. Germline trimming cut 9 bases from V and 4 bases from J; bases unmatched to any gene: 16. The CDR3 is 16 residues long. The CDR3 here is CARLNPGTGNGYEQYF. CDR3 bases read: TGTGCCAGACTAAACCCCGGGACAGGGAACGGGTACGAG. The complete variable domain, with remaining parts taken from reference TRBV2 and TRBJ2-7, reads EPEVTQTPSHQVTQMGQEVILRCVPISNHLYFYWYRQILGQKVEFLVSFYNNEISEKSEIFDDQFSVERPDGSNFTLKIRSTKLEDSAMYFCARLNPGTGNGYEQYFGPGTRLTVT.

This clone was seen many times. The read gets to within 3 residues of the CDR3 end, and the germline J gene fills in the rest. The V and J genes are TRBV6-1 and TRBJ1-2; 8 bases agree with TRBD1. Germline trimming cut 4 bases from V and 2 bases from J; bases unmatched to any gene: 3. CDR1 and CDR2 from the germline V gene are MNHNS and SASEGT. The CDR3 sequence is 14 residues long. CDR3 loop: CASSGRTGNYGYTF. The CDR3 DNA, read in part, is TGTGCCAGCAGTGGACGGACAGGGAACTATGGC.

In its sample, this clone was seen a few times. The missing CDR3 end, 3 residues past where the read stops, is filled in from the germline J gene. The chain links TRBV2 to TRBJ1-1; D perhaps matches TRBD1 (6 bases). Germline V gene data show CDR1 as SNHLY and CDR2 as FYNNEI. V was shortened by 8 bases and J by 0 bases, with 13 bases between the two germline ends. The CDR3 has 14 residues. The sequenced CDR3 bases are TGTGCCAGCGTTGGACAGCTCATGAACACTGAA. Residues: CASVGQLMNTE. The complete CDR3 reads CASVGQLMNTEAFF.

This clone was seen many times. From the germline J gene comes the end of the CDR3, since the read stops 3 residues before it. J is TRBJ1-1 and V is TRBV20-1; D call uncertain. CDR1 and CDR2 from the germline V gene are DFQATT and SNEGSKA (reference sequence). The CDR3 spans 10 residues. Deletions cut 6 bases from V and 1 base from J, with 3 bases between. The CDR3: CSAGNTEAFF. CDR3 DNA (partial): TGCAGTGCCGGGAACACTGAA.

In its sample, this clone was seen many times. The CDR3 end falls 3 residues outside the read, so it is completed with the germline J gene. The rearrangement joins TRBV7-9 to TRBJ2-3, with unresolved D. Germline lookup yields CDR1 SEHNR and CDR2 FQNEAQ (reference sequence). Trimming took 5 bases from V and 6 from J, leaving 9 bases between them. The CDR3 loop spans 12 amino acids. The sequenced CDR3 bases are TGTGCCAGCAGCCCGGTTGTCGATACG. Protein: CASSPVVDT. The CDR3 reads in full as CASSPVVDTQYF.

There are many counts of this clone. The CDR3 spells CASSSTGTGAGEQFF. Incomplete CDR3 DNA: TGTGCCAGCAGCTCCACCGGGACAGGGGCTGGTGAG. The chain joins TRBV7-9 to TRBJ2-1; the match to TRBD1 covers 10 bases. The read is 3 residues too short to cover the CDR3 end, so that end is filled in from the germline J gene. Per germline, CDR1 SEHNR and CDR2 FQNEAQ (reference sequence). This CDR3 spans 15 amino acids. V gave up 4 bases and J gave up 9 bases; unmatched junction bases: 9.

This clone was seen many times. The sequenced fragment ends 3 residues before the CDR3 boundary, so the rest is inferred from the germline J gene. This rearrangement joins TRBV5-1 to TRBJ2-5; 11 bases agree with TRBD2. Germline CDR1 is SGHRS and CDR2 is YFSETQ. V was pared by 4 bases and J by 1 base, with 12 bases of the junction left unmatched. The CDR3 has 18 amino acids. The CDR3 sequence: CASSPIAGGPETQETQYF. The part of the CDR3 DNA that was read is TGCGCCAGCAGCCCGATAGCGGGAGGGCCAGAGACCCAAGAGACC.

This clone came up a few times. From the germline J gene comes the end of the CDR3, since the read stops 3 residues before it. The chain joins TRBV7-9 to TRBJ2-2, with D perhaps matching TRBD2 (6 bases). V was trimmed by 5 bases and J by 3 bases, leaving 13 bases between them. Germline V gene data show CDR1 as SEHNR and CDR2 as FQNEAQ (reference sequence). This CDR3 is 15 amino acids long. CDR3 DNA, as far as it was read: TGTGCCAGCAGCCAGTGGGGGGTAGACACCGGGGAG. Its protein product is CASSQWGVDTGE. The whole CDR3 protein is CASSQWGVDTGELFF.

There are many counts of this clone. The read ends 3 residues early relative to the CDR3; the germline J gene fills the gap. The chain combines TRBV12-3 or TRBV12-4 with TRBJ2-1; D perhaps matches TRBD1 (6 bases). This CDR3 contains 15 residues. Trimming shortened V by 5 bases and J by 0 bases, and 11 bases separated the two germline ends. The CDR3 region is CASSETGSSYNEQFF. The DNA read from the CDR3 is TGTGCCAGCAGTGAAACAGGGAGCTCCTACAATGAG.

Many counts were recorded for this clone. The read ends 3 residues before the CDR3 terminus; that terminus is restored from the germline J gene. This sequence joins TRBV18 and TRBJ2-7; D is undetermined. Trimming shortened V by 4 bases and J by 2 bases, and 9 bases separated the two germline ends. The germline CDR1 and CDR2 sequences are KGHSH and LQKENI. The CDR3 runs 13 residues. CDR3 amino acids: CASSLRLAYEQYF. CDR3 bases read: TGTGCCAGCTCACTTCGCCTAGCCTACGAG.

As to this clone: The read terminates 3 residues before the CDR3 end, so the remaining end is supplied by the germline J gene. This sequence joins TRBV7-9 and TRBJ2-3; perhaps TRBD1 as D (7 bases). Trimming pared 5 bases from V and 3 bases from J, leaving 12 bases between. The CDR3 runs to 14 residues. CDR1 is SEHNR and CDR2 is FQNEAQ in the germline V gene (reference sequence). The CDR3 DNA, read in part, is TGTGCCAGCAGCCGCGGGACAGATACAGATACG. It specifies CASSRGTDTDT. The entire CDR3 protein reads CASSRGTDTDTQYF.

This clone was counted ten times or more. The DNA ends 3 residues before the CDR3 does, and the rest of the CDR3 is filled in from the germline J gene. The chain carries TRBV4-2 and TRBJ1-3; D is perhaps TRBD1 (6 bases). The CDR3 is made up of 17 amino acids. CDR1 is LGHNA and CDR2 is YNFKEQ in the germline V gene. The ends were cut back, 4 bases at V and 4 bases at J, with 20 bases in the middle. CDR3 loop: CASSRLHGDNPGNTIYF. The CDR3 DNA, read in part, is TGTGCCAGCAGCCGCCTCCACGGGGACAATCCGGGAAACACC.

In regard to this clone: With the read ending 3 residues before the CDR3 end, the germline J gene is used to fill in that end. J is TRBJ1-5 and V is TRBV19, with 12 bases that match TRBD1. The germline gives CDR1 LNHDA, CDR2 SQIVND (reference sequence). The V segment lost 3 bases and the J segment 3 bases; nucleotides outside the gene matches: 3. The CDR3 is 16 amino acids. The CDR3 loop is CASSMGDRGPNQPQHF. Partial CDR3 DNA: TGTGCCAGTAGTATGGGGGACAGGGGGCCCAATCAGCCC.

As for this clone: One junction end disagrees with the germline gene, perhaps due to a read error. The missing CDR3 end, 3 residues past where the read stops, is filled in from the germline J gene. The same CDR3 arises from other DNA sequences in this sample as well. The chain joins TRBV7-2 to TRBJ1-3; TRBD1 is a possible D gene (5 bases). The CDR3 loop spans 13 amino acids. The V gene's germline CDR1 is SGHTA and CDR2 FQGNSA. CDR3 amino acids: CASSLDQGNTIYF. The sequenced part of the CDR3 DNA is TGTGCCAGCAGCTTAGACCAGGGAAACACG.

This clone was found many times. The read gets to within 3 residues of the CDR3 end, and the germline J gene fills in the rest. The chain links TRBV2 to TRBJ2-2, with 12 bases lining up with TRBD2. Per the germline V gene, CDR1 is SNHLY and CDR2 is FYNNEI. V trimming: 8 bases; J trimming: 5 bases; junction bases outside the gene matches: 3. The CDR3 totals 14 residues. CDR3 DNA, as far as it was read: TGTGCCAGCGGACTAGCGGGAAGTACCGGGGAG. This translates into CASGLAGSTGE. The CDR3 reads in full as CASGLAGSTGELFF. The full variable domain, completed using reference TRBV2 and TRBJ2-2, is EPEVTQTPSHQVTQMGQEVILRCVPISNHLYFYWYRQILGQKVEFLVSFYNNEISEKSEIFDDQFSVERPDGSNFTLKIRSTKLEDSAMYFCASGLAGSTGELFFGEGSRLTVL.

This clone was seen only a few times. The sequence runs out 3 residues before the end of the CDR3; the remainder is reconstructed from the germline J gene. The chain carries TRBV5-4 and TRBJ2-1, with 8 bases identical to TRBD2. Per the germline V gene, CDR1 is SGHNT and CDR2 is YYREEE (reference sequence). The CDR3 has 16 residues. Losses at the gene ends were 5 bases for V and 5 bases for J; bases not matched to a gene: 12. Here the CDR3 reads CASSDPSGHPNNEQFF. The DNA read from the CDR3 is TGTGCCAGCAGTGACCCTAGCGGGCACCCGAACAATGAG.

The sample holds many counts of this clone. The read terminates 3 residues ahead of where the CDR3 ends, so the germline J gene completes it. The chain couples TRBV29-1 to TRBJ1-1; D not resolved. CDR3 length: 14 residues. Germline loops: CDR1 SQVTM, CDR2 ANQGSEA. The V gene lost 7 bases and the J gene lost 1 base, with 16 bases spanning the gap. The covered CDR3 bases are TGCAGCGGGGTCGGGGTGCGGACGAACACTGAA. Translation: CSGVGVRTNTE. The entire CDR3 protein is CSGVGVRTNTEAFF.

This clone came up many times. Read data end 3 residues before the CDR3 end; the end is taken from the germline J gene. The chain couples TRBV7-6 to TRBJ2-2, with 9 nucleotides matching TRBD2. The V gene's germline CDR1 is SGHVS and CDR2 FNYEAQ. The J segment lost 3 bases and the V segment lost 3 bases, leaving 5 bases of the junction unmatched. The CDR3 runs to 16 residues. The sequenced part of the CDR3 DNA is TGTGCCAGCAGCTTCGTAGCGGGAGAGGACACCGGGGAG. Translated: CASSFVAGEDTGE. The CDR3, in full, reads CASSFVAGEDTGELFF.

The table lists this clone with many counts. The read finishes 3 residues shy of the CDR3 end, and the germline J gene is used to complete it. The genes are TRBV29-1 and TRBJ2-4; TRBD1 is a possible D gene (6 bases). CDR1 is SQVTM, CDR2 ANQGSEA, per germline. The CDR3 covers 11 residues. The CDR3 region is CSVDKDSCQYF. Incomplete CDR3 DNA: TGCAGCGTTGATAAGGACAGCTGT.

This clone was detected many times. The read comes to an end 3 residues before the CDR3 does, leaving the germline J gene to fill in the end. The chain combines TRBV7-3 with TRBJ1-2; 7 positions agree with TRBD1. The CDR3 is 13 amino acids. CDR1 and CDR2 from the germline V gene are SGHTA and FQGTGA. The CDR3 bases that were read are TGTGCCAGCAGCTTAGGGGACAGTGGCGGC. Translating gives CASSLGDSGG. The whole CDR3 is CASSLGDSGGYTF. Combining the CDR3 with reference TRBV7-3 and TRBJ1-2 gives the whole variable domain GAGVSQTPSNKVTEKGKYVELRCDPISGHTALYWYRQSLGQGPEFLIYFQGTGAADDSGLPNDRFFAVRPEGSVSTLKIQRTERGDSAVYLCASSLGDSGGYTFGSGTRLTVV.

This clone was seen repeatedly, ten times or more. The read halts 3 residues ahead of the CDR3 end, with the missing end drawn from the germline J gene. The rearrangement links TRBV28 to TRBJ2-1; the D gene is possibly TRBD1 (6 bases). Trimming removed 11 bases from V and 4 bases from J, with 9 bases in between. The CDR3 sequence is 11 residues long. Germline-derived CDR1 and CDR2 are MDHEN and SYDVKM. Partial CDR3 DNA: TGTGCCCACAGGGCTTACAATGAG. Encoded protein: CAHRAYNE. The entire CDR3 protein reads CAHRAYNEQFF.

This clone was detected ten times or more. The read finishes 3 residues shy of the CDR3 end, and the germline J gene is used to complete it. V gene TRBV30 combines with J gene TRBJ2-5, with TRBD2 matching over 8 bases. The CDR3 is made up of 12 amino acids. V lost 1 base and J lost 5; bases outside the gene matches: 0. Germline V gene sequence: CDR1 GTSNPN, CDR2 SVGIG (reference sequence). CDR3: CAWSAGGETQYF. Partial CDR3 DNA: TGTGCCTGGAGTGCGGGGGGGGAGACC.

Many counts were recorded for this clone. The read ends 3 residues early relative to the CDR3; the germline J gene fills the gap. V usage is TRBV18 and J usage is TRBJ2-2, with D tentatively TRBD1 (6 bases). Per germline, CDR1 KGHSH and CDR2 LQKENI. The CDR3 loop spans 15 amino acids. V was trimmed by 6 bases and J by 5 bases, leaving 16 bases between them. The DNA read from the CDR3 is TGTGCCAGCTCTCGTCGTACAGGGAATACCGGGGAG. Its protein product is CASSRRTGNTGE. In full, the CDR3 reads CASSRRTGNTGELFF. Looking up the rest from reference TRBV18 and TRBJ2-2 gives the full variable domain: NAGVMQNPRHLVRRRGQEARLRCSPMKGHSHVYWYRQLPEEGLKFMVYLQKENIIDESGMPKERFSAEFPKEGPSILRIQQVVRGDSAAYFCASSRRTGNTGELFFGEGSRLTVL.

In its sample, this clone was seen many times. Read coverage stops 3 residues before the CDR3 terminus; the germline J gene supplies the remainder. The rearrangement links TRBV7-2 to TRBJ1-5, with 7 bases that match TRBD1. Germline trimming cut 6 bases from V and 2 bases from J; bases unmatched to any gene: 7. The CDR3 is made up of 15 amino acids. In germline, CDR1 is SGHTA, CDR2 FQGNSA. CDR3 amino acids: CASSRTRGGNQPQHF. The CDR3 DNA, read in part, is TGTGCCAGCAGTCGGACCAGGGGGGGCAATCAGCCC.

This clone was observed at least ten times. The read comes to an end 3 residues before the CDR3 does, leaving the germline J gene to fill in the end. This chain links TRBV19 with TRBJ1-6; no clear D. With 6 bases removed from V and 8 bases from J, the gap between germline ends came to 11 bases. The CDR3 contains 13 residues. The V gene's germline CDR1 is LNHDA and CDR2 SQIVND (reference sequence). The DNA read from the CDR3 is TGTGCCAGTAGAGAGGTCGCTGATTCACCC. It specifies CASREVADSP. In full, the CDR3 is CASREVADSPLHF.

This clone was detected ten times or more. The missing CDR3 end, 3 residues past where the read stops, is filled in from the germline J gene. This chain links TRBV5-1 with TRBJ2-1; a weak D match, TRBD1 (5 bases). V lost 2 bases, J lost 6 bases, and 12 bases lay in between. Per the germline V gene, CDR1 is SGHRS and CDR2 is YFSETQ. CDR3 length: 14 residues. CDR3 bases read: TGCGCCAGCAGCTTAGGCAGGGCGGCCAATGAG. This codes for CASSLGRAANE. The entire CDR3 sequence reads CASSLGRAANEQFF.